This entry lists 16 T cell receptor beta chains sequenced from one sample in a study of blood T cells in healthy people across ages. Alongside a J-beta primer mix, a sample-barcoded 5' primer served in a second PCR lasting about 7 to 11 cycles. TCRdb used MiXCR to reprocess the 5' RACE reads, holding one entry per CDR3 protein. Here the sample spans about 670,000 distinct CDR3 sequences, around 38% being singletons. Sequenced sample: blood. These receptors came from an elderly man in good health.

This clonotype was picked up one time. V and J are TRBV5-1 and TRBJ2-1; 10 positions match TRBD2. The J call is doubtful: the DNA matches TRBJ2-7 better. CDR1 and CDR2 (germline): SGHRS, YFSETQ. This CDR3 is 19 amino acids long. CDR3 residues: CASSLEVSGGVSSYNEQYF. CDR3 coding DNA: TGCGCCAGCAGCTTGGAGGTCAGCGGGGGGGTGAGCTCCTACAATGAGCAGTACTTC.

The V call is TRBV2, the J call TRBJ2-3, with 11 nucleotides matching TRBD2. The germline V gene has CDR1 SNHLY and CDR2 FYNNEI. The CDR3 runs to 15 residues. Trimming at V came to 4 bases and at J to 4 bases, leaving 4 bases not matched to a gene. Here the CDR3 DNA reads TGTGCCAGCAGTGGACTAGCGGGAATTGCAGATACGCAGTATTTT. Protein sequence: CASSGLAGIADTQYF. Combining the CDR3 with reference TRBV2 and TRBJ2-3 gives the whole variable domain EPEVTQTPSHQVTQMGQEVILRCVPISNHLYFYWYRQILGQKVEFLVSFYNNEISEKSEIFDDQFSVERPDGSNFTLKIRSTKLEDSAMYFCASSGLAGIADTQYFGPGTRLTVL.

The sample holds a few counts of this clonotype. The chain is built from TRBV7-2 and TRBJ2-5; no reliable D call. The germline CDR1 and CDR2 sequences are SGHTA and FQGNSA. Trimming cost V 0 bases and J 2 bases, with 4 bases left between them. CDR3 size: 13 residues. The CDR3 region is CASSLAQQETQYF. In DNA form, the CDR3 reads TGTGCCAGCAGCTTAGCACAGCAAGAGACCCAGTACTTC. The full variable domain, completed using reference TRBV7-2 and TRBJ2-5, is GAGVSQSPSNKVTEKGKDVELRCDPISGHTALYWYRQSLGQGLEFLIYFQGNSAPDKSGLPSDRFSAERTGGSVSTLTIQRTQQEDSAVYLCASSLAQQETQYFGPGTRLLVL.

The rearrangement uses TRBV24-1 and TRBJ2-3; 10 positions match TRBD1. Losses at the gene ends were 2 bases for V and 4 bases for J; bases not matched to a gene: 2. Germline CDR1 KGHDR, CDR2 SFDVKD. The CDR3 runs 15 residues. This CDR3 is CATSDSGTGADTQYF. CDR3 DNA sequence: TGTGCCACCAGTGATTCCGGGACAGGGGCAGATACGCAGTATTTT.

The table lists this clonotype with a few counts. The gene calls are TRBV7-2 and TRBJ2-7; 13 bases line up with TRBD2. CDR1 and CDR2 (germline): SGHTA, FQGNSA. V lost 1 base and J lost 1; bases outside the gene matches: 1. The CDR3 extends over 16 amino acids. The CDR3 reads CASSLGGLAGSYEQYF. For the CDR3, the DNA is TGTGCCAGCAGCTTAGGGGGACTAGCGGGATCCTACGAGCAGTACTTC. The entire variable domain, with the rest obtained from reference TRBV7-2 and TRBJ2-7, is as follows: GAGVSQSPSNKVTEKGKDVELRCDPISGHTALYWYRQSLGQGLEFLIYFQGNSAPDKSGLPSDRFSAERTGGSVSTLTIQRTQQEDSAVYLCASSLGGLAGSYEQYFGPGTRLTVT.

In DNA form, the CDR3 reads TGTGCCAGCAGCCATGGGGACAGCACCTACGAGCAGTACTTC. It translates to CASSHGDSTYEQYF. This sequence joins TRBV4-2 and TRBJ2-7; 7 nucleotides line up with TRBD1. The CDR3 sequence is 14 residues long. Germline trimming cut 3 bases from V and 2 bases from J; bases unmatched to any gene: 4. Germline V gene data show CDR1 as LGHNA and CDR2 as YNFKEQ.

The J gene is TRBJ1-5, the V gene TRBV20-1; tentative D call: TRBD1 (5 bases). Looked up from germline, CDR1 is DFQATT and CDR2 is SNEGSKA (reference sequence). The CDR3 extends over 14 amino acids. Trimming pared 1 base from V and 3 bases from J, leaving 10 bases between. In DNA form, the CDR3 reads TGCAGTGCTAGAGCTCCAGGGCCCAATCAGCCCCAGCATTTT. As protein: CSARAPGPNQPQHF.

The J gene is TRBJ2-2, the V gene TRBV12-3 or TRBV12-4; 15 nucleotides agree with TRBD2. Losses at the gene ends were 4 bases for V and 4 bases for J; bases not matched to a gene: 10. This CDR3 spans 19 amino acids. CDR3 loop: CASSSSGLAGGSITGELFF. CDR3 nucleotides: TGTGCCAGCAGTTCATCCGGACTAGCGGGGGGGTCTATCACCGGGGAGCTGTTTTTT.

The chain joins TRBV7-2 to TRBJ1-5; D might be TRBD1 (6 bases). The ends were cut back, 5 bases at V and 8 bases at J, with 19 bases in the middle. Germline V gives CDR1 SGHTA, CDR2 FQGNSA. The CDR3 sequence is 15 residues long. The CDR3 sequence is CASSPLTGAEEPQHF. CDR3 DNA sequence: TGTGCCAGCAGCCCCCTTACGGGGGCGGAGGAGCCCCAGCATTTT.

This clonotype was counted between two and nine times. J is TRBJ2-5 and V is TRBV5-1, with 7 bases aligning to TRBD1. The CDR3 spans 15 residues. Germline V gene sequence: CDR1 SGHRS, CDR2 YFSETQ. The junction had 9 bases not matched to a gene; V was cut back by 2 bases and J by 5 bases. CDR3 loop: CASSFGDRESETQYF. The DNA of the CDR3 is TGCGCCAGCAGCTTTGGAGACAGGGAGAGCGAGACCCAGTACTTC.

This chain uses TRBV20-1 with TRBJ2-3, with D possibly being TRBD2 (6 bases). In germline, CDR1 is DFQATT, CDR2 SNEGSKA (reference sequence). This CDR3 contains 15 residues. Between the trimmed V and J ends, which lost 3 bases and 2 bases, there was a span of 15 bases. DNA for the CDR3: TGCAGTGCTAGGCGGACTAATACCAACACAGATACGCAGTATTTT. Protein sequence: CSARRTNTNTDTQYF.

V is TRBV5-1 and J is TRBJ2-7; TRBD1 aligns across 9 bases. The CDR3 covers 14 residues. Germline V gene lookup returns CDR1 SGHRS and CDR2 YFSETQ. V was pared by 4 bases and J by 0 bases, with 2 bases of the junction left unmatched. CDR3: CASSIQGASYEQYF. The CDR3 DNA is TGCGCCAGCAGCATACAGGGGGCCTCCTACGAGCAGTACTTC.

The V call is TRBV19, the J call TRBJ1-4; maybe TRBD1 (6 bases). The CDR3 contains 15 residues. The V gene lost 9 bases and the J gene lost 3 bases, with 17 bases spanning the gap. Germline V CDR1 and CDR2: LNHDA, SQIVND (reference sequence). The CDR3 is CASGHQGTSNEKLFF. The DNA of the CDR3 is TGTGCCAGCGGACACCAGGGGACCTCTAATGAAAAACTGTTTTTT.

This clonotype turned up a few times. The chain uses TRBV7-8 and TRBJ2-3; D gene ambiguous. V lost 3 bases, J lost 1 base, and 8 bases lay in between. This CDR3 region has 14 residues. The germline gives CDR1 SGHVS, CDR2 FQNEAQ. The CDR3 is CASSFQHGTDTQYF. CDR3 bases: TGTGCCAGCAGCTTCCAGCATGGCACAGATACGCAGTATTTT.

The chain employs TRBV18 and TRBJ1-3; D not certain. The CDR3 is made up of 16 amino acids. Germline CDR1 is KGHSH and CDR2 is LQKENI. The V and J ends lost 3 bases and 0 bases respectively, with 12 bases between them. The CDR3 bases are TGTGCCAGCTCACCCCAGGACGTCCGCTCTGGAAACACCATATATTTT. Residues: CASSPQDVRSGNTIYF. The variable domain in full, with the rest retrieved from reference TRBV18 and TRBJ1-3, is NAGVMQNPRHLVRRRGQEARLRCSPMKGHSHVYWYRQLPEEGLKFMVYLQKENIIDESGMPKERFSAEFPKEGPSILRIQQVVRGDSAAYFCASSPQDVRSGNTIYFGEGSWLTVV.

This chain joins TRBV4-3 and TRBJ2-3, with no clear D. V shed 0 bases and J shed 7 bases, with 14 bases lying between them. Germline V gene sequence: CDR1 LGHNA, CDR2 YSLEER. The CDR3 is 15 residues long. The CDR3 is CASSQDSGPRNTQYF. DNA for the CDR3: TGCGCCAGCAGCCAAGATTCTGGGCCTAGGAATACGCAGTATTTT.